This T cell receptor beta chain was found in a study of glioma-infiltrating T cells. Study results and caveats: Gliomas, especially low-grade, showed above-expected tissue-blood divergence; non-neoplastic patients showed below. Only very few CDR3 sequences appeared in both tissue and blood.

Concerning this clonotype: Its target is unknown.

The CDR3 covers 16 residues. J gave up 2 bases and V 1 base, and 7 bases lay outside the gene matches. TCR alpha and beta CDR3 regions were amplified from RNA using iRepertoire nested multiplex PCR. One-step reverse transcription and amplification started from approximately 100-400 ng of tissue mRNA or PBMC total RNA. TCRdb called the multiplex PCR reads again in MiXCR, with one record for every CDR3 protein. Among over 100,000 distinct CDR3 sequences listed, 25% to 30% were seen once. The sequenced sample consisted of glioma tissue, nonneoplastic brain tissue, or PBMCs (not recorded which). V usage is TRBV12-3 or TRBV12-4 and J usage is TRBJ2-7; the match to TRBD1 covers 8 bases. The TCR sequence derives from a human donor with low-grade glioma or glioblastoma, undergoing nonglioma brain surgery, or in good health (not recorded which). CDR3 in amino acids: CASSLGQGLIAYEQYF. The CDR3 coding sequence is TGTGCCAGCAGTTTAGGACAGGGGTTGATCGCCTACGAGCAGTACTTC.